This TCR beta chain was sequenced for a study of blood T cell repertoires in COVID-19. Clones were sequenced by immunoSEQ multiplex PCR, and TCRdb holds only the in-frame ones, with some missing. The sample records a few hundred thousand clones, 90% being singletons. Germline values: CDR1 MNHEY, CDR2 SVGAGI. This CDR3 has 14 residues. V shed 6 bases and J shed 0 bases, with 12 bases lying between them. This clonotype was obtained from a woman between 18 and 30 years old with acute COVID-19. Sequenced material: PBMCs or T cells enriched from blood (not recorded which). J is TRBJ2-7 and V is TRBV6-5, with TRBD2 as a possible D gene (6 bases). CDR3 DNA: TGTGCCAGCAGCCTGCGGGAAGACTCCTACGAGCAGTACTTC. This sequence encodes CASSLREDSYEQYF.